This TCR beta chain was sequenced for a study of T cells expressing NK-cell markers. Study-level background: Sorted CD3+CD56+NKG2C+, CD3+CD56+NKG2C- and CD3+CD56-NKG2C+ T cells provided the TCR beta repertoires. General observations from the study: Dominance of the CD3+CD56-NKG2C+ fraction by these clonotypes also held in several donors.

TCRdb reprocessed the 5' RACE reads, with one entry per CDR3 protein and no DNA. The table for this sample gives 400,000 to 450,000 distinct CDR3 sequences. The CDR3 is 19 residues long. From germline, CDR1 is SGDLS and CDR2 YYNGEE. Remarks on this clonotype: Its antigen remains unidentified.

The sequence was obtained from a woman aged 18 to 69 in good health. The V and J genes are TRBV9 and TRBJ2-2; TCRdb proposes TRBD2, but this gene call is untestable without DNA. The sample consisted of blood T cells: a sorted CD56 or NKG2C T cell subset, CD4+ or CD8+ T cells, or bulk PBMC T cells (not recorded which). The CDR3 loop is CASSVRLAGGNANTGELFF.